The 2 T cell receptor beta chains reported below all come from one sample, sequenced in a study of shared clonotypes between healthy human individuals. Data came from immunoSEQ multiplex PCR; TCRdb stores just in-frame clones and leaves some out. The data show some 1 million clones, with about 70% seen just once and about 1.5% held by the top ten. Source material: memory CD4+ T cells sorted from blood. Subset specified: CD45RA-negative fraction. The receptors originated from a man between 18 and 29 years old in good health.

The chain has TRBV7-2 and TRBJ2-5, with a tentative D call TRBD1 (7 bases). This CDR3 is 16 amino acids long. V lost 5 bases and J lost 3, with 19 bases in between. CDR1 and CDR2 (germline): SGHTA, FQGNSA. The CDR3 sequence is CASSPYLSRGEETQYF. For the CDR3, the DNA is TGTGCCAGCAGCCCCTACCTCAGCAGGGGGGAAGAGACCCAGTACTTC.

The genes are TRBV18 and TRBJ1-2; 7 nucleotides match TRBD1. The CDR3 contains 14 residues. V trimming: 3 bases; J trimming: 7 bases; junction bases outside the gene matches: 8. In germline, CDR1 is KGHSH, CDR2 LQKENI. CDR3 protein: CASSPRQGEGGYTF. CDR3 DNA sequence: TGTGCCAGCTCACCTCGACAGGGAGAGGGTGGCTACACCTTC.